This entry lists 31 T cell receptor beta chains sequenced from one sample in a study of vaccination and CD4 T cells after COVID-19. The sample's treatment: approximately nine-day PBMC culture with coronavirus spike peptide pools or control peptides (ViraFEST assay). No antigens are known for them. An Oncomine TCR Beta short-read assay was used to sequence the DNA from cultured CD4+ T cells. One entry per CDR3 protein, called by TCRdb with MiXCR from the PCR reads. The sample records approximately 13,000 distinct CDR3 sequences, 52% being singletons. Sequencing input: CD4+ T cells from blood, cultured in vitro. These receptors were taken from a human donor who had recovered from COVID-19.

The chain uses TRBV24-1 and TRBJ1-2; a possible D gene is TRBD1 (5 bases). V lost 4 bases and J 4 bases, leaving 21 bases between the germline ends. The CDR3 is 17 amino acids. Germline-derived CDR1 and CDR2 are KGHDR and SFDVKD. The CDR3 spells CATSEGQPPGGTYGYTF. CDR3 nucleotide sequence: TGTGCCACCAGTGAAGGACAACCGCCGGGAGGAACCTATGGCTACACCTTC.

This clonotype has just a few counts. V is TRBV5-1 and J is TRBJ2-5, with a tentative D call TRBD1 (5 bases). The CDR3 spans 13 residues. Trimming cost V 1 base and J 7 bases, with 11 bases left between them. Looked up from germline, CDR1 is SGHRS and CDR2 is YFSETQ. The chain's CDR3 is CASSLIGEGTQYF. As DNA, the CDR3 is TGCGCCAGCAGCTTGATAGGGGAAGGGACCCAGTACTTC.

In its sample, this clonotype ranks as medium-sized. The rearrangement joins TRBV7-6 to TRBJ2-5, with TRBD2 identical over 16 bases. CDR3 length: 17 residues. The V and J ends lost 5 bases and 1 base, in that order; junction bases with no gene match: 4. Germline V gene data show CDR1 as SGHVS and CDR2 as FNYEAQ. The chain's CDR3 is CASSMGLAGGGQETQYF. The DNA for the CDR3 is TGTGCCAGCAGCATGGGACTAGCGGGAGGGGGCCAAGAGACCCAGTACTTC.

CDR3 nucleotides: TGTGCCAGCGCGGCTGAGGGCAGGGGGCTTGATAATTCACCCCTCCACTTT. Translated, it gives CASAAEGRGLDNSPLHF. The chain recombines TRBV27 with TRBJ1-6; TRBD1 agrees at 8 bases. The junction had 14 bases not matched to a gene; V was cut back by 8 bases and J by 5 bases. Germline CDR1 MNHEY, CDR2 SMNVEV (reference sequence). The CDR3 is made up of 17 amino acids.

The chain uses TRBV19 and TRBJ1-3; D not resolved. The CDR3 contains 16 residues. The germline V gene has CDR1 LNHDA and CDR2 SQIVND (reference sequence). Trimming removed 1 base from V and 0 bases from J, with 10 bases in between. DNA of the CDR3: TGTGCCAGTAGTATAGGTGGAACGCACTCTGGAAACACCATATATTTT. Translated: CASSIGGTHSGNTIYF. Complete variable domain (other parts from reference TRBV19 and TRBJ1-3): DGGITQSPKYLFRKEGQNVTLSCEQNLNHDAMYWYRQDPGQGLRLIYYSQIVNDFQKGDIAEGYSVSREKKESFPLTVTSAQKNPTAFYLCASSIGGTHSGNTIYFGEGSWLTVV.

The CDR3: CASSDRTGRHGYTF. Here the CDR3 DNA reads TGTGCCAGCAGTGACCGGACAGGGCGCCATGGCTACACCTTC. The V gene is TRBV6-4, the J gene TRBJ1-2, with TRBD1 matching 8 bases. Germline V gives CDR1 MRHNA, CDR2 SNTAGT. This CDR3 is built from 14 residues. With V trimmed by 2 bases and J by 6 bases, 5 bases remained unmatched.

The chain has TRBV27 and TRBJ1-1, with TRBD1 matching 10 bases. CDR3 length: 16 residues. The J segment lost 1 base and the V segment lost 3 bases, leaving 5 bases of the junction unmatched. Per the germline V gene, CDR1 is MNHEY and CDR2 is SMNVEV (reference sequence). The CDR3 here is CASSFRDRGKNTEAFF. DNA of the CDR3: TGTGCCAGCAGTTTCCGGGACAGGGGAAAGAACACTGAAGCTTTCTTT.

CDR3 DNA sequence: TGCAGTGCCAAAATTAGCCGCGCGAACACCGGGGAGCTGTTTTTT. The encoded protein is CSAKISRANTGELFF. The chain recombines TRBV20-1 with TRBJ2-2; D is uncertain. Germline V lookup: CDR1 DFQATT, CDR2 SNEGSKA (reference sequence). V lost 6 bases to trimming and J lost 0 bases, with 14 bases between them. The CDR3 runs to 15 residues.

The V gene is TRBV9, the J gene TRBJ1-6; no definite D call. Trimming stripped 5 bases from V and 8 bases from J, with 14 bases between. CDR1 SGDLS and CDR2 YYNGEE come from the germline V gene. This CDR3 has 14 amino acids. CDR3 bases: TGTGCCAGCAGTGAGAAATACTCCTATTCACCCCTCCACTTT. Translated, it gives CASSEKYSYSPLHF.

The chain joins TRBV2 to TRBJ1-5, with D perhaps matching TRBD1 (5 bases). V lost 8 bases and J lost 1, with 9 bases in between. From germline, CDR1 is SNHLY and CDR2 FYNNEI. The CDR3 loop spans 13 amino acids. CDR3 sequence: CASRGDSNQPQHF. CDR3 coding DNA: TGTGCCAGCCGTGGGGACAGCAATCAGCCCCAGCATTTT.

The J gene is TRBJ2-7, the V gene TRBV4-3; tentative D call: TRBD1 (6 bases). CDR1 LGHNA and CDR2 YSLEER come from the germline V gene. This CDR3 has 15 amino acids. The V end lost 4 bases, the J end lost 5 bases, and 18 bases lay between the germline ends. The CDR3 loop is CASSPQLAGVHEQYF. CDR3 in DNA: TGCGCCAGCAGCCCCCAGCTGGCAGGGGTCCACGAGCAGTACTTC.

A remark on this clonotype: An end of the junction differs from the germline gene, which may be a read error. The DNA for the CDR3 is TGTGCTAGCAGCCCTGGGCCGAACACCGGGGAGCTGTTTTTT. It is translated as CASSPGPNTGELFF. The rearrangement links TRBV7-7 to TRBJ2-2, with no clear D. This CDR3 is 14 amino acids long. From germline, CDR1 is SSHAT and CDR2 FNYEAQ (reference sequence). Together with reference TRBV7-7 and TRBJ2-2, the CDR3 gives the full variable domain: GAGVSQSPRYKVTKRGQDVTLRCDPISSHATLYWYQQALGQGPEFLTYFNYEAQPDKSGLPSDRFSAERPEGSISTLTIQRTEQRDSAMYRCASSPGPNTGELFFGEGSRLTVL.

V usage is TRBV6-1 and J usage is TRBJ1-1; tentatively, D is TRBD1 (5 bases). V lost 6 bases to trimming and J lost 8 bases, with 19 bases between them. CDR3 length: 14 residues. The germline V gene has CDR1 MNHNS and CDR2 SASEGT. CDR3 sequence (DNA): TGTGCCAGCAGCTCTACCGGGACTGTCAGCGAAGCTTTCTTT. It translates to CASSSTGTVSEAFF.

This chain connects TRBV15 to TRBJ2-7; tentatively, D is TRBD1 (6 bases). V was trimmed by 4 bases and J by 3 bases, leaving 16 bases between them. This CDR3 is built from 15 residues. Germline assignment: CDR1 LNHNV and CDR2 YYDKDF (reference sequence). CDR3 sequence: CATSTVRGFHYEQYF. The CDR3 DNA reads as TGTGCCACCAGCACTGTCAGGGGATTTCACTACGAGCAGTACTTC.

The chain combines TRBV28 with TRBJ1-2; 12 bases match TRBD1. This CDR3 contains 15 residues. The V gene's germline CDR1 is MDHEN and CDR2 SYDVKM. The V gene end was trimmed by 2 bases and the J gene end by 8 bases; junction bases not matched to a gene: 6. The CDR3 loop is CASSLGDRGQRGYTF. The CDR3 DNA reads TGTGCCAGCAGTTTAGGGGACAGGGGGCAACGGGGCTACACCTTC.

This chain links TRBV2 with TRBJ2-5, with a tentative D call TRBD2 (7 bases). Germline V lookup: CDR1 SNHLY, CDR2 FYNNEI. Trimming removed 6 bases at V and 7 bases at J, with 15 bases between. The length of the CDR3 is 13 residues. CDR3 coding DNA: TGTGCCAGCAGGGAAAGGGGGGGGGCGACCCAGTACTTC. It encodes CASRERGGATQYF.

As concerns this clonotype: The junction departs from the called germline gene at one end, perhaps through a read error. The chain joins TRBV6-5 to TRBJ2-7; the D is unclear. This CDR3 has 11 residues. The germline V gene encodes CDR1 MNHEY and CDR2 SVGAGI. The CDR3 nucleotides are TGTGCCAGCAGTAACTCAGACGAGCAGTACTTC. It codes for CASSNSDEQYF.

The V and J genes are TRBV7-2 and TRBJ2-2, with no clear D. V lost 3 bases and J lost 6, with 17 bases in between. This CDR3 has 16 residues. Germline assignment: CDR1 SGHTA and CDR2 FQGNSA. This CDR3 reads CASSFDGSTGPGELFF. For the CDR3, the DNA is TGTGCCAGCAGCTTCGATGGCTCAACGGGTCCCGGGGAGCTGTTTTTT.

The V and J genes are TRBV10-2 and TRBJ2-7; possible D gene TRBD2, 5 bases. The CDR3 runs 13 residues. V lost 4 bases and J 5 bases, leaving 12 bases between the germline ends. CDR1 and CDR2 from the germline V gene are WSHSY and SAAADI. The CDR3 protein is CASSVAGGHEQYF. The CDR3 nucleotides read TGCGCCAGCAGTGTGGCGGGTGGGCACGAGCAGTACTTC.

The rearrangement links TRBV7-2 to TRBJ2-3; D unresolved. V shed 4 bases and J shed 2 bases, with 4 bases lying between them. The CDR3 is made up of 12 amino acids. The germline V gene has CDR1 SGHTA and CDR2 FQGNSA. CDR3 in amino acids: CASSSYTDTQYF. CDR3 nucleotide sequence: TGTGCCAGCAGCTCCTACACAGATACGCAGTATTTT.

A few counts support this clonotype. The chain is built from TRBV7-9 and TRBJ1-1, with a possible D match to TRBD1 (5 bases). The V and J ends lost 7 bases and 3 bases respectively, with 15 bases between them. Germline V gives CDR1 SEHNR, CDR2 FQNEAQ (reference sequence). The CDR3 runs 14 residues. The CDR3 sequence: CASTVGRGYTEAFF. CDR3 DNA: TGTGCCAGCACCGTGGGGAGGGGTTACACTGAAGCTTTCTTT.

This chain connects TRBV2 to TRBJ1-1; maybe TRBD1 (5 bases). The germline V gene encodes CDR1 SNHLY and CDR2 FYNNEI. The V end was cut by 6 bases, the J end by 3 bases, with 11 bases between. This CDR3 region has 13 residues. In nucleotides, the CDR3 is TGTGCCAGCAGACCCGACAGATACACTGAAGCTTTCTTT. It specifies CASRPDRYTEAFF.

The chain joins TRBV7-9 to TRBJ2-5, with no clear D. The CDR3 loop spans 14 amino acids. With 6 bases removed from V and 2 bases from J, the gap between germline ends came to 13 bases. Germline CDR1 is SEHNR and CDR2 is FQNEAQ (reference sequence). Written as DNA, the CDR3 is TGTGCCAGCAGAGTGGCCAGCTCGCAAGAGACCCAGTACTTC. Its protein is CASRVASSQETQYF.

The V gene is TRBV11-2, the J gene TRBJ1-2; possibly TRBD1 for D (6 bases). The V gene's germline CDR1 is SGHAT and CDR2 FQNNGV. Trimming took off 4 bases at V and 4 bases at J, with 16 bases between the two ends. The CDR3 is 15 residues long. CDR3 nucleotide sequence: TGTGCCAGCAGCTCCCGGGGGCGGACGTTCTATGGCTACACCTTC. It translates to CASSSRGRTFYGYTF.

This clonotype was found a few times. The genes are TRBV19 and TRBJ1-2; a possible D gene is TRBD1 (5 bases). Germline values: CDR1 LNHDA, CDR2 SQIVND (reference sequence). The CDR3 totals 16 residues. The V end was cut by 8 bases, the J end by 9 bases, with 28 bases between. CDR3: CASSKLRDRTNWRYTF. The CDR3, as DNA: TGTGCCAGTTCCAAACTCCGGGACCGCACGAACTGGCGCTACACCTTC.

The CDR3 DNA reads TGTGCCAGCAGTTACTCGGCCGGATCCTACGAGCAGTACTTC. Its protein product is CASSYSAGSYEQYF. V and J are TRBV6-5 and TRBJ2-7, with D unclear. The V end was cut by 0 bases, the J end by 1 base, with 7 bases between. Per germline, CDR1 MNHEY and CDR2 SVGAGI. CDR3 length: 14 amino acids.

This rearrangement joins TRBV24-1 to TRBJ2-1, with D perhaps TRBD2 (6 bases). CDR3 length: 14 residues. The V end lost 4 bases, the J end lost 8 bases, and 14 bases lay between the germline ends. The germline CDR1 and CDR2 sequences are KGHDR and SFDVKD. The CDR3 spells CATSDPGEVDEQFF. The CDR3, as DNA: TGTGCCACCAGTGACCCGGGGGAGGTGGATGAGCAGTTCTTC.

The chain has TRBV20-1 and TRBJ2-7; possible D gene TRBD1, 5 bases. CDR1 and CDR2 (germline): DFQATT, SNEGSKA (reference sequence). The CDR3 runs to 13 residues. The V gene lost 4 bases and the J gene lost 5 bases, with 15 bases spanning the gap. The CDR3 spells CSAIAGATDEQYF. In DNA form, the CDR3 reads TGCAGTGCTATCGCTGGGGCTACCGACGAGCAGTACTTC.

V gene TRBV11-2 combines with J gene TRBJ1-1, with 9 bases aligning to TRBD1. The germline V gene encodes CDR1 SGHAT and CDR2 FQNNGV. CDR3 length: 15 residues. Unmatched junction bases numbered 8, after V lost 5 bases and J lost 4 bases. CDR3 sequence reads: CASSGNRDRVTEAFF. The CDR3 region has the DNA TGTGCCAGCAGCGGCAACCGGGACAGGGTCACTGAAGCTTTCTTT.

This chain connects TRBV20-1 to TRBJ1-1, with 11 positions matching TRBD1. Looked up from germline, CDR1 is DFQATT and CDR2 is SNEGSKA (reference sequence). V trimming: 3 bases; J trimming: 4 bases; junction bases outside the gene matches: 4. The CDR3 has 14 amino acids. CDR3 region: CSARGQGEGTEAFF. The CDR3 region has the DNA TGCAGTGCTAGGGGACAGGGGGAGGGCACTGAAGCTTTCTTT.

The rearrangement links TRBV20-1 to TRBJ1-6; 7 bases map to TRBD1. Per germline, CDR1 DFQATT and CDR2 SNEGSKA (reference sequence). Trimming took 7 bases from V and 7 from J; bases not matched to a gene: 10. The CDR3 covers 14 residues. The chain's CDR3 is CSVTGDLRNSPLHF. For the CDR3, the DNA is TGCAGTGTCACAGGGGATCTGCGGAATTCACCCCTCCACTTT.